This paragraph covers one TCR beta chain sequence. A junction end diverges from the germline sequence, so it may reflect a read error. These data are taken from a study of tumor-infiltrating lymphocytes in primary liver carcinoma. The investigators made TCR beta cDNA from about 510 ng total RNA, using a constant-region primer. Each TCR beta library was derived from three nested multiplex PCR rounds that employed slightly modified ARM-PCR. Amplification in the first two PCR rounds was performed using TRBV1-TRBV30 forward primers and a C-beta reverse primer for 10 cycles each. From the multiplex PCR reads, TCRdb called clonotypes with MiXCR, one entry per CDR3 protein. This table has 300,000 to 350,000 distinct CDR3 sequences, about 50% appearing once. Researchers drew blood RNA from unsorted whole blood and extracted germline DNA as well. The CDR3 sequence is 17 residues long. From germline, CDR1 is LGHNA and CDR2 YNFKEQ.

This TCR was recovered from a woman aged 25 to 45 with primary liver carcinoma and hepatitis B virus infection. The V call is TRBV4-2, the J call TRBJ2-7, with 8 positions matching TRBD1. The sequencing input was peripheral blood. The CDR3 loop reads CASSQDARDRTSYDQYF. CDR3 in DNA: TGTGCCAGCAGCCAAGACGCTAGGGACAGGACTTCCTACGATCAGTACTTC.